Listed here is a single TCR beta chain. Its cognate antigen is unknown. A second PCR, run for about 6 to 11 cycles, used a sample-barcoded 5' primer plus a J-beta primer mix. TCRdb processed the 5' RACE reads anew with MiXCR; each CDR3 protein has one entry. Of about 640,000 distinct CDR3 sequences in the sample, about 53% were seen once. The data originate from a study of blood T cells in healthy people across ages. Study at large: Template switching recovered approximately one barcoded beta molecule for every two T cells.

General study points: More naive CD4+ cells and higher diversity were found in long-lived than in aged donors.

The germline V and J ends were trimmed by 7 bases and 6 bases, with 10 bases remaining between them. Germline V gene sequence: CDR1 SNHLY, CDR2 FYNNEI. This CDR3 is built from 12 residues. Input material: blood. The chain is built from TRBV2 and TRBJ2-1; D gene uncertain. The origin of this receptor is a man aged 60-69 years in good health. This chain's CDR3 is CASTEGPNEQFF. The CDR3 DNA reads as TGTGCCAGCACCGAAGGGCCCAATGAGCAGTTCTTC.